A selection of T cell receptor beta chains follows, all from one sample in a study of shared clonotypes between healthy human individuals. The protocol was immunoSEQ multiplex PCR, while the TCRdb copy is restricted to in-frame clones and leaves out a portion. The table has 950,000 to 1,100,000 clones, around 78% seen once; the top ten hold 0.55% to 0.7%. Input material: memory CD4+ T cells from PBMCs. The source of these receptors is a young man in good health. Some clones in this sample may be carry-over from other donors' samples. The CDR3 runs from the conserved cysteine through the conserved F or W.

v_call,j_call,cdr3_aa
TRBV19,TRBJ2-1,CASSFQGLAGDGEQFF
TRBV28,TRBJ2-1,CASSSPRERTRTNEQFF
TRBV28,TRBJ1-2,CASSLVDSSLWAF
TRBV5-1,TRBJ1-5,CASSVGDGNQPQHF
TRBV19,TRBJ1-2,CATTPTELGGYTF
TRBV9,TRBJ1-1,CASSGTTGMTAFF
TRBV7-2,TRBJ1-2,CASSRDRDSHGYTF
TRBV7-2,TRBJ2-1,CASSGGLANNEQFF
TRBV28,TRBJ2-7,CASSLVAGGENEQYF
TRBV11-2,TRBJ2-1,CASSPGLVYNEQFF
TRBV7-9,TRBJ2-3,CASSSSTDTQYF
TRBV4-1,TRBJ2-7,CASSLGGSTPYEQYF